This T cell receptor (beta chain) was observed in a study of blood T cell repertoires in COVID-19. In the study overall: Donors in the United States, Italy and Spain gave samples during acute or convalescent COVID-19.

This clone was observed once. In the authors' methods: It was from reference gene primer amplification that nucleated cell counts were estimated. The method was immunoSEQ multiplex PCR; TCRdb's version includes in-frame clones alone and lacks a portion of them. V and J calls plus clone size are reproduced from that table; the DNA served to infer D and trimming. The sample has roughly 99,000 clones, roughly 80% seen once; the top ten hold around a tenth. J was trimmed by 5 bases and V by 4 bases; bases with no gene match: 6. The germline gives CDR1 PRHDT, CDR2 FYEKMQ (reference sequence). The length of the CDR3 is 14 residues.

The chain combines TRBV13 with TRBJ2-5; 8 bases are a match to TRBD2. The sequenced material came from peripheral blood. The source is an elderly woman with acute or convalescent COVID-19. CDR3 nucleotides: TGTGCCAGCAGCTCGGAGCGGGGGAAGGAGACCCAGTACTTC. Residues: CASSSERGKETQYF.